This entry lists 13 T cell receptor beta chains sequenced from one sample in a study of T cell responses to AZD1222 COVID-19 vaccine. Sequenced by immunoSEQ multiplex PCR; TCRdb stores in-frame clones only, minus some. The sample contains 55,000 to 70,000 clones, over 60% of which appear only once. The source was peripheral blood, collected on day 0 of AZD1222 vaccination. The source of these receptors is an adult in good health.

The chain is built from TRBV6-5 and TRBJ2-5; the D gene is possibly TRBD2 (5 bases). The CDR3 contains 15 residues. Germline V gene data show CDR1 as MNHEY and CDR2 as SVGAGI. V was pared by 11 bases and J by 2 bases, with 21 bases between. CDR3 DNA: TGTGCCGGCTATAGGGTGCCGCGGGCGCAAGAGACCCAGTACTTC. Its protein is CAGYRVPRAQETQYF.

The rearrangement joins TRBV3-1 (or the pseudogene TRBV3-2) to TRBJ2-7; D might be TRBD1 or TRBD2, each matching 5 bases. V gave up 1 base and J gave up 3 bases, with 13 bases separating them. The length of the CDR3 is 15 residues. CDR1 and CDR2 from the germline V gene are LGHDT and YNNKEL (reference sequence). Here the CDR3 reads CASSQGPGPDYEQYF. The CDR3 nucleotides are TGTGCCAGCAGCCAAGGTCCGGGACCGGACTACGAGCAGTACTTC.

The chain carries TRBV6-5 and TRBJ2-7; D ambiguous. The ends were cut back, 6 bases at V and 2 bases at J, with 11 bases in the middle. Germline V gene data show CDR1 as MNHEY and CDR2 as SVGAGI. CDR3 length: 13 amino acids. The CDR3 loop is CASSLRLAYEQYF. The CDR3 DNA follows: TGTGCCAGCAGCCTCAGGCTAGCCTACGAGCAGTACTTC.

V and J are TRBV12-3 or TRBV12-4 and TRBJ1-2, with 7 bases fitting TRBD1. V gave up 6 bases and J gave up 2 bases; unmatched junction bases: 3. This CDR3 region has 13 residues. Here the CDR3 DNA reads TGTGCCAGCAGCCCGGACAGGAACTATGGCTACACCTTC. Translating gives CASSPDRNYGYTF.

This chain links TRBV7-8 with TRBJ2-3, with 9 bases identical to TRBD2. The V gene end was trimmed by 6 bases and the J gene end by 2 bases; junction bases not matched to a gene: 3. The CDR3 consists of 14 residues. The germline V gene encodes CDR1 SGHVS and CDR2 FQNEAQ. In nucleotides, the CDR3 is TGTGCCAGCAGGCGGGGGGGCTTCACAGATACGCAGTATTTT. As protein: CASRRGGFTDTQYF.

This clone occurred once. DNA for the CDR3: TGTGCCAGCAGCCCCGTACTCAGGGGGCGAGACGGGGAGCTGTTTTTT. Its translation is CASSPVLRGRDGELFF. The gene calls are TRBV4-2 and TRBJ2-2, with 8 positions matching TRBD1. The CDR3 has 16 amino acids. From germline, CDR1 is LGHNA and CDR2 YNFKEQ. Losses at the gene ends were 4 bases for V and 7 bases for J; bases not matched to a gene: 11.

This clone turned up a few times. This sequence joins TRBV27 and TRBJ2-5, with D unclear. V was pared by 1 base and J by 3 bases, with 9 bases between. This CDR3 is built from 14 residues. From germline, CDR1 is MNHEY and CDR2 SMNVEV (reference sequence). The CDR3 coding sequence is TGTGCCAGCAGTTTATTAGGAGAAGAAGAGACCCAGTACTTC. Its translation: CASSLLGEEETQYF.

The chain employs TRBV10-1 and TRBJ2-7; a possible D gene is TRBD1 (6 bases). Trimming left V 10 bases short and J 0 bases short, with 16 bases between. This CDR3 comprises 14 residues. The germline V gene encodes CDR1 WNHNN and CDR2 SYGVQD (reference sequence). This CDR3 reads CATPWGQSSYEQYF. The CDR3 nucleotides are TGCGCCACCCCGTGGGGGCAAAGCTCCTACGAGCAGTACTTC.

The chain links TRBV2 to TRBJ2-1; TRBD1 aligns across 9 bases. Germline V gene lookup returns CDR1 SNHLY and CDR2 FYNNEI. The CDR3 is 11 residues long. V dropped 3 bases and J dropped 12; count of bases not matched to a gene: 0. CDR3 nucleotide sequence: TGTGCCAGCAGTGAGGACAGGGGGCAGTTCTTC. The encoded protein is CASSEDRGQFF. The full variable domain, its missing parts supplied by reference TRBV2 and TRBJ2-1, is EPEVTQTPSHQVTQMGQEVILRCVPISNHLYFYWYRQILGQKVEFLVSFYNNEISEKSEIFDDQFSVERPDGSNFTLKIRSTKLEDSAMYFCASSEDRGQFFGPGTRLTVL.

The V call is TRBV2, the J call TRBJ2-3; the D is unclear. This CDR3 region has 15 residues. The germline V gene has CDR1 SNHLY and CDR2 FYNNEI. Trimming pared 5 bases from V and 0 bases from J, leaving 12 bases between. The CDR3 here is CASSLETGSTDTQYF. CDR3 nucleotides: TGTGCCAGCAGTTTAGAAACTGGGAGCACAGATACGCAGTATTTT.

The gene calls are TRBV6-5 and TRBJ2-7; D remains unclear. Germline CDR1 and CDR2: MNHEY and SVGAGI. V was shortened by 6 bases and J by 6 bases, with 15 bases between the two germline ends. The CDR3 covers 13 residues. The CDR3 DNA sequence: TGTGCCAGCAGCTTAGGAATGGTTTCCGAGCAGTACTTC. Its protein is CASSLGMVSEQYF.

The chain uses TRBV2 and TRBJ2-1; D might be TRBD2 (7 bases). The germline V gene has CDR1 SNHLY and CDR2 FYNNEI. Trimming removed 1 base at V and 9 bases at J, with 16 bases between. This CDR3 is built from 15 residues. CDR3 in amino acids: CASSEVGGGVGEQFF. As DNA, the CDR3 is TGTGCCAGCAGTGAAGTCGGCGGGGGCGTTGGTGAGCAGTTCTTC.

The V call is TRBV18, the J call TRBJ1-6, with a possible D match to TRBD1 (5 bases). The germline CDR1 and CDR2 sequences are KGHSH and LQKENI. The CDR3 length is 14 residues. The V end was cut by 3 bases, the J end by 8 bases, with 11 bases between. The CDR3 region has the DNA TGTGCCAGCTCACCGCAGGGTTACGATTCACCCCTCCACTTT. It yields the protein CASSPQGYDSPLHF. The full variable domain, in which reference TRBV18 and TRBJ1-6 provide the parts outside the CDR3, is NAGVMQNPRHLVRRRGQEARLRCSPMKGHSHVYWYRQLPEEGLKFMVYLQKENIIDESGMPKERFSAEFPKEGPSILRIQQVVRGDSAAYFCASSPQGYDSPLHFGNGTRLTVT.